The source of this T cell receptor beta chain is a study of CD8+ T cells in alopecia areata. Treatment: oral pan-JAK inhibitor, 5-10 mg twice daily. Patients with alopecia areata provided lesional scalp punch biopsies as well as peripheral blood. RNA extraction and reverse transcription yielded cDNA as sequencing template. TCRdb's copy holds only in-frame clones and misses some; the assay was immunoSEQ multiplex PCR. This sample has more than 90,000 clones, with about 54% found just once. The CDR3 is 15 amino acids. Germline V lookup: CDR1 SGDLS, CDR2 YYNGEE. V shed 4 bases and J shed 4 bases, with 15 bases lying between them.

This material consisted of CD8+ T cells sorted from blood, taken at week 4, from a patient treated with tofacitinib. The TCR originated in a human donor with alopecia areata. This rearrangement joins TRBV9 to TRBJ2-1; TRBD1 is a possible D gene (7 bases). The CDR3 protein is CASSSGGGQYNEQFF. In nucleotides, the CDR3 is TGTGCCAGCAGCTCAGGAGGGGGCCAATACAATGAGCAGTTCTTC. Looking up the rest from reference TRBV9 and TRBJ2-1 gives the full variable domain: DSGVTQTPKHLITATGQRVTLRCSPRSGDLSVYWYQQSLDQGLQFLIQYYNGEERAKGNILERFSAQQFPDLHSELNLSSLELGDSALYFCASSSGGGQYNEQFFGPGTRLTVL.